This T cell receptor beta chain was documented in a study of beta chain features in type 1 diabetes. Across the whole study: Investigators examined some 100,000,000 sorted cells across all samples. Overall study results and limits: In all four CD4+ subsets, TCRB CDR3 length was significantly, moderately reduced in type 1 diabetes.

Details on this clone: Antigen unknown.

Sequenced material consisted of expressed TCRB transcripts (all of the isolated RNA was reverse transcribed). Generated by immunoSEQ multiplex PCR, the TCRdb table keeps only in-frame clones and is missing some. The table lists some 370,000 clones, 8.5% to 10% of them singletons, with about 0.6% in the top ten. The sequenced sample was central memory CD4+ T cells from blood. The origin of this receptor is a man aged 30 to 45 with type 1 diabetes.

The CDR3 DNA sequence: TGTGCCAGCAGCTTTGAACAGTCGAACACTGAAGCTTTCTTT. It yields the protein CASSFEQSNTEAFF. This rearrangement joins TRBV7-9 to TRBJ1-1; no firm D call. The CDR3 runs 14 residues. The germline V and J ends were trimmed by 3 bases and 1 base, with 9 bases remaining between them. Germline CDR1 and CDR2: SEHNR and FQNEAQ (reference sequence).